This TCR beta chain originates from a study of blood T cell repertoires in COVID-19. For the study at large: Material from acute and convalescent COVID-19 was sourced from the United States, Italy and Spain. PBMCs, B-cell-depleted T cells, or T cells were the source of the cDNA or gDNA that made up the material.

The CDR3 has 15 residues. CDR1 and CDR2 from the germline V gene are SNHLY and FYNNEI. V gave up 4 bases and J gave up 0 bases, with 9 bases separating them. Original processing notes: Reference gene primer amplification in the assay estimated nucleated cell counts. Repertoires were generated with immunoSEQ multiplex PCR, while TCRdb's copy carries only in-frame clones and drops some. That table supplies the V and J calls and clone size; D and trimming were determined from the DNA. The sample lists about 73,000 clones, roughly 83% occurring once. This TCR derives from a woman aged 55-70 years with acute or convalescent COVID-19. The V gene is TRBV2, the J gene TRBJ2-2; a weak D match, TRBD1 (5 bases). The material sequenced was peripheral blood. The CDR3 loop is CASSGQNANTGELFF. The CDR3 DNA reads as TGTGCCAGCAGTGGACAGAACGCGAACACCGGGGAGCTGTTTTTT. Supplemented by reference TRBV2 and TRBJ2-2, the full variable domain reads EPEVTQTPSHQVTQMGQEVILRCVPISNHLYFYWYRQILGQKVEFLVSFYNNEISEKSEIFDDQFSVERPDGSNFTLKIRSTKLEDSAMYFCASSGQNANTGELFFGEGSRLTVL.